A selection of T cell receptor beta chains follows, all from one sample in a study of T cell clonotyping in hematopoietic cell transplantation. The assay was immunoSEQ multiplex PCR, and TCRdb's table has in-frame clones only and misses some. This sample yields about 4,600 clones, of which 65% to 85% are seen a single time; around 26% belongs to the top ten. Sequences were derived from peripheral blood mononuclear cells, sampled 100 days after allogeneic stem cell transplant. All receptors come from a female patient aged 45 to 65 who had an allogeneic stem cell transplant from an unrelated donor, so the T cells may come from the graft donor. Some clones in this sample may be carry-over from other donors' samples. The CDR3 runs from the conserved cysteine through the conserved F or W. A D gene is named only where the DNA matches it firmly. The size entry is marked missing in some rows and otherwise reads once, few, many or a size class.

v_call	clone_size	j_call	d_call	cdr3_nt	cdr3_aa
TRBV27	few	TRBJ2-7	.	TGTGCCAGCAGTTCAGGGACATCCTACGAGCAGTACTTC	CASSSGTSYEQYF
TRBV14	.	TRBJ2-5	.	TGTGCCAGCAGCCTACGAGCCGGGTCAGAGACCCAGTACTTC	CASSLRAGSETQYF
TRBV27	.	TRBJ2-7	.	TGTGCCAGCAGTCCCGCCCGGGAGTACTTC	CASSPAREYF
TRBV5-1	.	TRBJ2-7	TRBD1	TGCGCCAGCAACCCTCAGGGACAGGGGGCACTCGAGCAGTACTTC	CASNPQGQGALEQYF
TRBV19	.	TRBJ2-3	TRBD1	TGTGCCAGTAGCCCCCGGGACAGACTTCCAGATACGCAGTATTTT	CASSPRDRLPDTQYF
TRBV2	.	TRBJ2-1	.	TGTGCCAGCAGTGCAGGGCTAGTTGCGCCCGGGGAGCAGTTCTTC	CASSAGLVAPGEQFF
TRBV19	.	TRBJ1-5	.	TGTGCCAGTAGTGACACCCCCTATAGCAATCAGCCCCAGCATTTT	CASSDTPYSNQPQHF
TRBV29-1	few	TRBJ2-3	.	TGCAGCGTCCGGGGTACTAGCACAGATACGCAGTATTTT	CSVRGTSTDTQYF
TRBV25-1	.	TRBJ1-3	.	TGTGCCAGCAGTGAGCCGGGGTCTGGAAACACCATATATTTT	CASSEPGSGNTIYF
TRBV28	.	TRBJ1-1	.	TGTGCCAGCACCGCGGATCGTTGGGCTTTCTTT	CASTADRWAFF
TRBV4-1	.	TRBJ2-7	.	TGCGCCAGCAGCCTCCCGGACTTGCCCTCCTACGAGCAGTACTTC	CASSLPDLPSYEQYF
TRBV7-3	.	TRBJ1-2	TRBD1	TGTGCCAGCAGATTAAGCGGGACAGGGGACGGCTACACCTTC	CASRLSGTGDGYTF
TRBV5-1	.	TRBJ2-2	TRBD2	TGCGCCAGCCGGGAGGGAACCGGGGAGCTGTTTTTT	CASREGTGELFF
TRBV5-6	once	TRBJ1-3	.	TGTGCCAGCAGCTTGGAGAGGCTGGCTGAGGCTATGGTAGGAAACACCATATATTTT	CASSLERLAEAMVGNTIYF
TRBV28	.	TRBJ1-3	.	TGTGCCAGCAGTCCGAGGGGCAGTTCCCCCTCCTCTGGAAACACCATATATTTT	CASSPRGSSPSSGNTIYF
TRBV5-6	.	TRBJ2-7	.	TGTGCCAGCAGCCTCGGGGTCTACGAGCAGTACTTC	CASSLGVYEQYF
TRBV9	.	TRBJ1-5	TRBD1	TGTGCCAGCAGCGCACAGGGGGCGAGACAGCCCCAGCATTTT	CASSAQGARQPQHF
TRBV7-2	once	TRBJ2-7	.	TGTGCCAGCAGCTTGGCGGACTACGAGCAGTACTTC	CASSLADYEQYF
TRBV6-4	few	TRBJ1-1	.	TGTGCCAGCAGTGCGGGGGGGGTGAACACTGAAGCTTTCTTT	CASSAGGVNTEAFF
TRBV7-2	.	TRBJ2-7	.	TGTGCCAGCAGCTTAGCGGGGGGTAGCCTTTCCAGCGAGCAGTACTTC	CASSLAGGSLSSEQYF
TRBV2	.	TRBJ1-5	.	TGTGCCAGACAAAGGAGTCAGCCCCAGCATTTT	CARQRSQPQHF
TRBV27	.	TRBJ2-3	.	TGTGCCAGCAGTTCAATGGGAGATACGCAGTATTTT	CASSSMGDTQYF
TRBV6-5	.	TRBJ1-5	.	TGTGCCAGCAGTTACTCGATACCTCAGCCCCAGCATTTT	CASSYSIPQPQHF
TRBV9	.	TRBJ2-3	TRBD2	TGTGCCAGCAGCGTACTAGCGGGGGGGCCAGATACGCAGTATTTT	CASSVLAGGPDTQYF
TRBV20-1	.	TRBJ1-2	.	TGCAGTGCGAGGAGGGATGGTGGCTACACCTTC	CSARRDGGYTF
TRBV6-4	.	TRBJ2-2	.	TGTGCCAGCAGTGGGACTAACACCGGGGAGCTGTTTTTT	CASSGTNTGELFF
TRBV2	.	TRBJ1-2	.	TGTGCCAGCAGTGAAGAAAGACTAGGTGGCTACACCTTC	CASSEERLGGYTF
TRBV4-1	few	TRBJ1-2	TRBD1	TGCGCCAGCAGCCGGGGGGGGACAGGGAACTATGGCTACACCTTC	CASSRGGTGNYGYTF
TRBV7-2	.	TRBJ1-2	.	TGTGCCAGCAGCCCACACCGTAAGGGGGATAATGGCTACACCTTC	CASSPHRKGDNGYTF
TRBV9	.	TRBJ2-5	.	TGTGCCAGCAGCGCCAGGGTTGGTGGTGGGGAGACCCAGTACTTC	CASSARVGGGETQYF
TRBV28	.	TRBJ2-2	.	TGTGCCACCCAGCCGAGGACCGGTACCGGGGAGCTGTTTTTT	CATQPRTGTGELFF
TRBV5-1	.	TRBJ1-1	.	TGCGCCAGCAGCTTGGGCCTCGGCACCCTAGGGACTGAAGCTTTCTTT	CASSLGLGTLGTEAFF
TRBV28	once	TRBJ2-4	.	TGTGCCAGCAGTTTGGTACAGTCCATTCTAGCCAAAAACATTCAGTACTTC	CASSLVQSILAKNIQYF
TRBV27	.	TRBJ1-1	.	TGTGCCAGCAGTCCGGGGGCCGGGGCGAACACTGAAGCTTTCTTT	CASSPGAGANTEAFF
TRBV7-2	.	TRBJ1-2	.	TGTGCCAGCAGGCCCTCAGGAGTGGACTATGGCTACACCTTC	CASRPSGVDYGYTF
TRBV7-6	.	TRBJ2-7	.	TGTGCCAGCAGCAAAGAAGGGGCCTACGAGCAGTACTTC	CASSKEGAYEQYF
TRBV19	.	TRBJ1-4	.	TGTGCCAGTACCCCAGGGGTGATGCGTGAAAAACTGTTTTTT	CASTPGVMREKLFF
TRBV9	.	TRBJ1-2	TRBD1	TGTGCCAGCAGCGTAGGTTGGGCACAGGGGGCCGGCTATGGCTACACCTTC	CASSVGWAQGAGYGYTF
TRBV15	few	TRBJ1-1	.	TGTGCCACCAGATCGGACCTGAACACTGAAGCTTTCTTT	CATRSDLNTEAFF
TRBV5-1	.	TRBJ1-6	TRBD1	TGCGCCAGCAGCTTGGAGGGACAGGGGAATTCACCCCTCCACTTT	CASSLEGQGNSPLHF
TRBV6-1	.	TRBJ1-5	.	TGTGCCAGCAGTAAGGACAATCAGCCCCAGCATTTT	CASSKDNQPQHF
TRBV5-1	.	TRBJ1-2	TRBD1	TGCGCCAGCAGCCCTCAGGGACAGGGGGTTGGTGATGGCTACACCTTC	CASSPQGQGVGDGYTF
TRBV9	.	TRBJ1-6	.	TGTGCCAGCAGCGTAAGGGATGCTGGGTCACCCCTCCACTTT	CASSVRDAGSPLHF